This record covers a single T cell receptor (beta chain). Its antigen is undetermined. This sample stems from a study of T cells in Graves' hyperthyroidism and ophthalmopathy. General study findings and limits: In the blood, most expanded thyroid clonotypes above 0.001 appeared as well. A model using 13 V-J features told ophthalmopathy apart from stable hyperthyroidism.

The source material, RNA transcripts, was used to amplify TCR beta CDR3 regions. A first-round RT-PCR of the TCR CDR3 used the HTBI primer set. TCRdb itself ran the multiplex PCR reads through MiXCR, one entry per CDR3 protein. The sample shows approximately 530,000 distinct CDR3 sequences, 16% of them seen only once. Germline CDR1 is MNHNS and CDR2 is SASEGT. The CDR3 loop spans 15 amino acids. Sequenced input: blood. This sequence joins TRBV6-1 and TRBJ2-1; D gene ambiguous. The J call is in doubt because the DNA end fits TRBJ2-7 better. The TCR was taken from a young woman with Graves' hyperthyroidism. In DNA, the CDR3 is TGTGCCAGCGACCGGGCCTCTGGCGCCTACAATGAGCAGTACTTC. The encoded protein is CASDRASGAYNEQYF.